This T cell receptor (beta chain) comes out of a study of T cell changes during pregnancy in multiple sclerosis. The method was immunoSEQ multiplex PCR; TCRdb's version includes in-frame clones alone and lacks a portion of them. Of 83,000 or so clones in the sample, 94% were seen once. CDR3 length: 15 residues. Germline V gene data show CDR1 as SGHNT and CDR2 as YYREEE (reference sequence). V dropped 2 bases and J dropped 1 base, with 10 bases sitting between them. The sequenced sample was peripheral blood, obtained after pregnancy. V is TRBV5-4 and J is TRBJ2-1, with D tentatively TRBD1 (6 bases). This sequence originates from a female donor in good health, enrolled as a control in a pregnancy study. CDR3 nucleotides: TGTGCCAGCAGCTTTTTTCAGGGGTCCTACAATGAGCAGTTCTTC. Encoded protein: CASSFFQGSYNEQFF.